This T cell receptor beta chain was sequenced during a study of blood T cell repertoires in COVID-19. Study background: Specimens from acute and convalescent COVID-19 originated in the United States, Italy and Spain. From T cells, B-cell-depleted T cells, or PBMCs came the material, which was cDNA or gDNA.

Libraries were prepared by immunoSEQ multiplex PCR; TCRdb keeps only in-frame clonotypes and omits some of them. Among approximately 92,000 clones listed, over 80% were seen once. V shed 4 bases and J 6 bases; nucleotides not matched to a gene: 7. Germline V CDR1 and CDR2: SGDLS, YYNGEE. The CDR3 is made up of 15 amino acids. The sequence derives from an older man with acute or convalescent COVID-19. The rearrangement uses TRBV9 and TRBJ2-2; 9 nucleotides line up with TRBD1. What was sequenced was peripheral blood. The CDR3: CASSPRDREAGELFF. The CDR3 nucleotides read TGTGCCAGCAGCCCCCGGGACAGGGAGGCCGGGGAGCTGTTTTTT.